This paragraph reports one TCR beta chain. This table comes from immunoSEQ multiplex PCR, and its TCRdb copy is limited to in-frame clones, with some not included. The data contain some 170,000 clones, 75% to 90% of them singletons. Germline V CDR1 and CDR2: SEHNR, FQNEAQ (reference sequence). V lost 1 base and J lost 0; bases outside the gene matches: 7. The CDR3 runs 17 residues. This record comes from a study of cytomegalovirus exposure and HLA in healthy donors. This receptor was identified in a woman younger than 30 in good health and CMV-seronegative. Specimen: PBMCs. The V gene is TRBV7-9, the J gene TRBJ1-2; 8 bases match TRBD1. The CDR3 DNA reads TGTGCCAGCAGCTTAGTAAGGACAGGGCTCGCTAACTATGGCTACACCTTC. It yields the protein CASSLVRTGLANYGYTF.